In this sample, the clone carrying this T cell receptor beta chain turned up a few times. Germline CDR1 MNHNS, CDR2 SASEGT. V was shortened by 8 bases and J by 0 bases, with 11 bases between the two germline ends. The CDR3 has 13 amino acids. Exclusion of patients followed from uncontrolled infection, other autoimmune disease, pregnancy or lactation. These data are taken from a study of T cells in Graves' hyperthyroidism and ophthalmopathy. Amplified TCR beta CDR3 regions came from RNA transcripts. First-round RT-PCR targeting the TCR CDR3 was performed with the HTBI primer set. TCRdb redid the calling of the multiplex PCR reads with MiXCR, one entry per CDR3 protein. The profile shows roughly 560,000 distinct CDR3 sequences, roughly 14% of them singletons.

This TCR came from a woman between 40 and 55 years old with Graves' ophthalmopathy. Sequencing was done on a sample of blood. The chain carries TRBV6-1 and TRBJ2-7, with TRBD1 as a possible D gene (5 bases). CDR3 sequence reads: CASRQMSSYEQYF. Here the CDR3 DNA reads TGTGCCAGCCGACAGATGAGCTCCTACGAGCAGTACTTC.